These 3 T cell receptor beta chains were all obtained from the same sample, sequenced in a study of cytomegalovirus exposure and HLA in healthy donors. The PCR employed 60 Vbeta primers together with 13 Jbeta primers. Profiled with immunoSEQ multiplex PCR; TCRdb holds only in-frame clones, not every one. The sample yields under 110,000 clones, 82% seen once. The sample taken for sequencing was PBMCs. Receptors originate from a man aged 50 or older in good health and CMV-seronegative.

The chain uses TRBV11-2 and TRBJ1-2, with D possibly being TRBD1 (6 bases). The CDR3 contains 16 residues. The germline V and J ends were trimmed by 1 base and 2 bases, with 14 bases remaining between them. Germline values: CDR1 SGHAT, CDR2 FQNNGV. The CDR3 reads CASSLVGGLANYGYTF. Here the CDR3 DNA reads TGTGCCAGCAGCTTAGTTGGGGGCCTGGCAAACTATGGCTACACCTTC.

The chain combines TRBV19 with TRBJ1-5; no clear D gene. The CDR3 spans 15 residues. CDR1 and CDR2 (germline): LNHDA, SQIVND (reference sequence). V lost 4 bases, J lost 0 bases, and 10 bases lay in between. In nucleotides, the CDR3 is TGTGCCAGTAGTAGGTACACCGATAGCAATCAGCCCCAGCATTTT. Its protein is CASSRYTDSNQPQHF.

CDR3 nucleotide sequence: TGTGCCAGCAGGGGGGGGGCTCGAGAGCAGTACTTC. It encodes CASRGGAREQYF. This sequence joins TRBV2 and TRBJ2-7, with D perhaps TRBD2 (7 bases). V lost 6 bases and J 7 bases, leaving 13 bases between the germline ends. The CDR3 is 12 residues long. Per germline, CDR1 SNHLY and CDR2 FYNNEI.